This record covers a single T cell receptor (beta chain). The method was immunoSEQ multiplex PCR; TCRdb's version includes in-frame clones alone and lacks a portion of them. Of about 86,000 clones in the sample, around 96% were seen once. This entry is derived from a study of technical replicates of blood from a few donors. This CDR3 spans 15 amino acids. The V end lost 4 bases, the J end lost 6 bases, and 16 bases lay between the germline ends. Per the germline V gene, CDR1 is PRHDT and CDR2 is FYEKMQ (reference sequence). This rearrangement joins TRBV13 to TRBJ2-1; D is possibly TRBD1 (5 bases). Specimen: T cells isolated from PBMCs. The sequence came from a human donor in good health. The CDR3: CASSSSLTVFNEQFF. CDR3 nucleotide sequence: TGTGCCAGCAGCTCATCCCTGACAGTATTCAATGAGCAGTTCTTC.